This entry is about one T cell receptor beta chain. Cohort 3 donors counted as recovered after two negative PCRs, clearance, or resolved symptoms. These data come from a study of blood T cell repertoires in COVID-19. Turning to the study itself: Spain, Italy and the United States supplied samples that represented acute and convalescent COVID-19. The analysed material was cDNA or gDNA that came from T cells, B-cell-depleted T cells, or PBMCs.

Trimming stripped 2 bases from V and 2 bases from J, with 11 bases between. CDR1 and CDR2 from the germline V gene are SGHDT and YYEEEE. The length of the CDR3 is 14 residues. The repertoire was sequenced with immunoSEQ multiplex PCR; TCRdb's copy has only in-frame clones and lacks some. The sample gives 160,000 or so clones, 84% of which show up once; approximately 7.7% is in the top ten. The receptor's source is a woman aged 45-65 years who had recovered from COVID-19. Sequencing was carried out using PBMCs or T cells enriched from blood (not recorded which). The chain joins TRBV5-6 to TRBJ2-7; D perhaps matches TRBD2 (5 bases). CDR3 region: CASSLSAGTYEQYF. The CDR3 coding sequence is TGTGCCAGCAGCTTATCGGCCGGGACCTACGAGCAGTACTTC.